Below, one T cell receptor (beta chain) is given with its context. This clone has just one count. Its antigen is unknown. No qualities accompany the bases; no much larger clone lies one base away. Donors were healthy HIV-negative adults with no recently reported acute infections or vaccinations. Every donor was a Caucasian adult residing in Nashville, Tennessee, USA. CD8 memory samples consisted of magnetically selected CD45RO+ cells combined with CCR7-negative CD45RA+ effector memory (TemRA) cells. After blood collection by leukapheresis, PBMCs were isolated using Ficoll-Histopaque density gradient centrifugation and then cryopreserved in the vapor phase of liquid nitrogen. Purity and quantity of every magnetically sorted T cell population were checked by analytical flow cytometry. From each sorted fraction, genomic DNA was isolated and quantified by UV absorbance on a Nanodrop 2000c. The data belong to a study of shared clonotypes between healthy human individuals (dated by TCRdb to the early 2020s). Turning to the overall study: A couple of women and three men aged 18 to 49 years were included in the cohort. For each donor, three plates each were used for CD4 naive and CD4 memory, two plates were used for CD8 naive, and one plate was used for CD8 memory. Each donor's leukapheresis produced roughly between roughly 0.85 and 10 billion PBMCs. Libraries were prepared and TCR repertoires were sequenced by different laboratories using diverse techniques, in order to increase sequencing depth and limit assay-specific biases. To estimate repertoire size and how much clonotypes are shared between individuals, the study performed deep sequencing of blood TCR repertoires from a few healthy adults.

The CDR3 starts with the cysteine, ends with the phenylalanine, and has 14 residues. CDR3 DNA is the only sequence kept; it has 42 bases, read in frame from the first base. Taken from the germline V gene, the CDR1 and CDR2 loops are SQVTM and ANQGSEA. After removal of 5 bases from V and 7 bases from J, the junction retains 9 bases not matched to a gene. What the work shows at the level of the full study, not this receptor alone: The small number of donors limited the genetic and exposure-history diversity represented. Estimated clonotype richness was generally larger for naive than for memory subsets. Incomplete sequencing was indicated by rarefaction of sorted-subset datasets, despite the large sequencing depth. When a handful of donors were compared, the shared fraction of clonotypes was around 4.6% for naive CD4, less than 4% for naive CD8, about 2.4% for memory CD4, and less than 0.5% for memory CD8. Higher generation probabilities were observed for clonotypes shared by all four sorted-subset donors than for non-shared clonotypes. Sampling was limited to blood, and TCR repertoires in tissue likely differ from TCR repertoires in blood. Pairwise subsampling indicated that sequencing depth was expected to affect the degree of clonotype sharing among donors.

Using the deep immunoSEQ assay, multiplex PCR amplified TCR CDR3 regions from genomic DNA. For each cell subset, the extracted genomic DNA was distributed evenly across all wells of several immunoSEQ 96-well plates, and each plate served as one replicate. For sorted subsets, roughly 190 ng of genomic DNA, equivalent to about 30,000 T cell genomes, went into each replicate PCR. The purified libraries were quantified using a Qubit 3.0 fluorometer, sized with a Bioanalyzer 2100, and then quantified again using the KAPA Library Quantification kit. Every immunoSEQ 96-well plate was sequenced on a separate single-read 150-cycle Illumina NextSeq 550 flow cell. In the authors' own workflow: Because the immunoSEQ output included only junctional sequences and no quality scores, the filtering could not be the same as the filtering used for full-length reads. Sequences were annotated with PyIR, a Python wrapper for IgBLAST v1.9, and V/J genes and CDR3 were assigned using IMGT germline references. Reads were removed for weak V/J assignments (E-value above 1e-6), missing CDR3, stop codons, out-of-frame junctions, or ambiguous translated residues. V3J clonotypes were defined as sequences sharing the same inferred V gene, J gene, and CDR3 amino acid sequence. To compute the percentage overlap between repertoires, the number of shared unique clonotypes was divided by the size of the smaller repertoire. Three approaches were used to assess repertoire richness: RTK rarefaction, the Chao1 estimator, and Recon v2.1 estimates of unobserved clonotypes. For all TCRbeta clonotypes obtained by the gDNA method from a few donors, generation probabilities were computed with OLGA. As stored in TCRdb, this immuneACCESS dataset retains in-frame rearrangements with V and J assigned. A fraction of the clones does not appear; measured against another copy, unresolved V genes explain less than half of the discrepancy, and the remainder lacks a known reason. Clonal size and the V and J genes are those of that table, whereas D and trimming came from the DNA. The sample records over 75,000 clones, 60% to 75% of which are singletons. Together, the top ten hold 50% of the sample.

This clonotype originated in a man aged 25 to 45 in good health. The sample consisted of memory CD8+ T cells sorted from blood. The sample's cell subset or site, from its label and the paper: CD45RO+ cells pooled with CCR7-negative TemRA cells. Recombination joined TRBV29-1 with TRBJ2-1, with 9 middle bases fitting TRBD2. The nucleotides read TGCAGCGTTTCTGGCGGGAGGGCCTGGAATGAGCAGTTCTTC. This is translated as CSVSGGRAWNEQFF.